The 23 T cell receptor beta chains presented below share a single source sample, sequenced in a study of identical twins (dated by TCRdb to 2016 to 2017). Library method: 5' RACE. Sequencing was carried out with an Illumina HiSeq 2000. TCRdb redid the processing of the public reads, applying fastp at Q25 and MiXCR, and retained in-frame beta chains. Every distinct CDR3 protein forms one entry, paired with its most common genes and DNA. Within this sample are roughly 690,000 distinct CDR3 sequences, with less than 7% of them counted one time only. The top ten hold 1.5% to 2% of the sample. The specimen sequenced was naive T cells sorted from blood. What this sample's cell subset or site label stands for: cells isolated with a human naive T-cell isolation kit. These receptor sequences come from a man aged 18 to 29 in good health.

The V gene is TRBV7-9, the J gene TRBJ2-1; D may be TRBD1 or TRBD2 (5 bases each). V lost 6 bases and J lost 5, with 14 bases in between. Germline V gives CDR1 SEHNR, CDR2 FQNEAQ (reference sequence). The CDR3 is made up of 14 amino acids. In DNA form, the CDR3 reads TGTGCCAGCAGGGGACCTCCTCCGGACAATGAGCAGTTCTTC. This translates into CASRGPPPDNEQFF.

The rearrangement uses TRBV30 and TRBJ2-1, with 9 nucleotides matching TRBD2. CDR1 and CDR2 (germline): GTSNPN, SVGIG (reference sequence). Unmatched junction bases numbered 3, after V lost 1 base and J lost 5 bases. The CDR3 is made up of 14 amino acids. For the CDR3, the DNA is TGTGCCTGGAGTGCCCGACTAGCGGACAATGAGCAGTTCTTC. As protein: CAWSARLADNEQFF.

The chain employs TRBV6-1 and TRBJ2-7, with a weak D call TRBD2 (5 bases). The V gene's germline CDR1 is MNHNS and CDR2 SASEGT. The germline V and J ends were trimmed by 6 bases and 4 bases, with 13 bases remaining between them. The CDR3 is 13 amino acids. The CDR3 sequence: CASSPSGRYEQYF. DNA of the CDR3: TGTGCCAGCAGCCCTAGTGGGAGATACGAGCAGTACTTC.

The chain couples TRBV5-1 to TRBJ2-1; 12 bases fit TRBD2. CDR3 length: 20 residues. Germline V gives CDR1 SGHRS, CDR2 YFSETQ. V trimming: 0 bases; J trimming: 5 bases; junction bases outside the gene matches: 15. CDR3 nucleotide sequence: TGCGCCAGCAGCTTGGAGGGATCTAGCGGGAGGGCCGGTATTAACAATGAGCAGTTCTTC. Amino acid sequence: CASSLEGSSGRAGINNEQFF. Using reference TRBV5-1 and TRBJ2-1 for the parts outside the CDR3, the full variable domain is KAGVTQTPRYLIKTRGQQVTLSCSPISGHRSVSWYQQTPGQGLQFLFEYFSETQRNKGNFPGRFSGRQFSNSRSEMNVSTLELGDSALYLCASSLEGSSGRAGINNEQFFGPGTRLTVL.

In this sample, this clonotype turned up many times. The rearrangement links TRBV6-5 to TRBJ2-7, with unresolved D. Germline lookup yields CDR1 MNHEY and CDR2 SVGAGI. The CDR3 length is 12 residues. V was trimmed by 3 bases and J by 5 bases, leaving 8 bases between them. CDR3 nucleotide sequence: TGTGCCAGCAGTTATACGGGCCACGAGCAGTACTTC. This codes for CASSYTGHEQYF.

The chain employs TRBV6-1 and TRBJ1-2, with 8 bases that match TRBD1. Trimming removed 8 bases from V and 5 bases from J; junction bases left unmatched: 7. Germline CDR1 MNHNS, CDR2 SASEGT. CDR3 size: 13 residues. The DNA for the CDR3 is TGTGCCAGCTTCTCACAGGGGGGATATGGCTACACCTTC. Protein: CASFSQGGYGYTF.

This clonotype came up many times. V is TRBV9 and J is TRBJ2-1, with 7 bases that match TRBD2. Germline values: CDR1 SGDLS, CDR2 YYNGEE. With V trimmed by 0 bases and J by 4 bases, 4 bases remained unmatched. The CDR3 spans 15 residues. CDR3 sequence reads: CASSVGQGLYNEQFF. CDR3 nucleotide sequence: TGTGCCAGCAGCGTAGGCCAGGGACTATACAATGAGCAGTTCTTC.

CDR3 nucleotide sequence: TGTGCCAGCAGTGAGCCGGGACTTGTGGGCACTGAAGCTTTCTTT. It encodes CASSEPGLVGTEAFF. The rearrangement uses TRBV6-1 and TRBJ1-1; perhaps TRBD1 as D (5 bases). CDR3 length: 15 amino acids. Deletions cut 3 bases from V and 4 bases from J, with 15 bases between. CDR1 MNHNS and CDR2 SASEGT come from the germline V gene.

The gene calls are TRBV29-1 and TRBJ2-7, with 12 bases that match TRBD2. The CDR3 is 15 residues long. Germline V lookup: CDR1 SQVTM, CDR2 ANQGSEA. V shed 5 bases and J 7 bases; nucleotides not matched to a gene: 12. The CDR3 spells CSVHQTSGGLGEQYF. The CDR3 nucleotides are TGCAGCGTTCACCAGACTAGCGGGGGCCTGGGGGAGCAGTACTTC.

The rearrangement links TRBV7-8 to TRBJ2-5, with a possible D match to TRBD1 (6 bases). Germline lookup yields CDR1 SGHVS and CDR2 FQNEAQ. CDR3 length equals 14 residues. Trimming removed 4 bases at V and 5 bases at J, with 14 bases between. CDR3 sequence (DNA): TGTGCCAGCAGCTCCTACAGGGAGAGGGAGACCCAGTACTTC. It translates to CASSSYRERETQYF.

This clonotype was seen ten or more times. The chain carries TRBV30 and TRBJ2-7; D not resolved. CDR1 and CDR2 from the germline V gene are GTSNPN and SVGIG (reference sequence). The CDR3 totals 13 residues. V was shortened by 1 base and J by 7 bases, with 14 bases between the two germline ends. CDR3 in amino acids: CAWSAGPPTEQYV. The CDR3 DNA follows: TGTGCCTGGAGTGCTGGACCGCCGACAGAGCAGTACGTC.

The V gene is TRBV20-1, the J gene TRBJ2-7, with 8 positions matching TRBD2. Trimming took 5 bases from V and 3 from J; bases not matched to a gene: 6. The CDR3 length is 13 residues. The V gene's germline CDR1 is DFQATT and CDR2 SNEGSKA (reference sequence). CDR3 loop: CSAFPTSGYEQYF. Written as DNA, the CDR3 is TGCAGTGCTTTCCCAACTAGCGGCTACGAGCAGTACTTC.

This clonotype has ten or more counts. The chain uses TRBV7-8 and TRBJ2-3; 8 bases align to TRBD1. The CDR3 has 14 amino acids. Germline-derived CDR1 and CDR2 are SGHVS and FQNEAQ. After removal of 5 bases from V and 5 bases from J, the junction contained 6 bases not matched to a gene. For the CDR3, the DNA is TGTGCCAGCAGCAAAGGACAGGGAGTAGATACGCAGTATTTT. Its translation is CASSKGQGVDTQYF.

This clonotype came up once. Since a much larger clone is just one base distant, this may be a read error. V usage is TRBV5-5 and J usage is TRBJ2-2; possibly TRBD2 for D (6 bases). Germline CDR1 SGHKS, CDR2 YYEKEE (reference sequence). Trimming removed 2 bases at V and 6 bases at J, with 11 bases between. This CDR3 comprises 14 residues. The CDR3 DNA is TGTGCCAGCAGCTTAAGCGGAGGGGCCGGGGAGCTGTTTTTT. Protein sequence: CASSLSGGAGELFF. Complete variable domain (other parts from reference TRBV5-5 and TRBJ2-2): DAGVTQSPTHLIKTRGQQVTLRCSPISGHKSVSWYQQVLGQGPQFIFQYYEKEERGRGNFPDRFSARQFPNYSSELNVNALLLGDSALYLCASSLSGGAGELFFGEGSRLTVL.

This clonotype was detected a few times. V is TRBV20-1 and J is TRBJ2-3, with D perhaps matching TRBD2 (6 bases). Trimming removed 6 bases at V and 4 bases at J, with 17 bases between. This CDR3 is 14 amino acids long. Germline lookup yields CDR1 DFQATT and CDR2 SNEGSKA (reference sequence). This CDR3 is CSAVIRAGPDTQYF. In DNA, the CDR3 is TGCAGTGCGGTAATTAGGGCGGGACCAGATACGCAGTATTTT.

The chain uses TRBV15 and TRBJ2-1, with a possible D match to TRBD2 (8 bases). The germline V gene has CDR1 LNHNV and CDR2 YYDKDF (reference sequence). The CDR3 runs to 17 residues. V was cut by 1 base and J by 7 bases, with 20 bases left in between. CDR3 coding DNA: TGTGCCACCAGCAGAGCCGACAGGGCGGGACTAGTGAATGAGCAGTTCTTC. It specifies CATSRADRAGLVNEQFF.

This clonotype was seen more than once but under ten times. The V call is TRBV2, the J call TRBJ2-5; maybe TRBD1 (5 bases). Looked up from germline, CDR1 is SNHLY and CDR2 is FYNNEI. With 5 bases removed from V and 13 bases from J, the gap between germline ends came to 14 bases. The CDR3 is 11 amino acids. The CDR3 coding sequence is TGTGCCAGCAGTTTGGACAACGATAGGTACTTC. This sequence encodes CASSLDNDRYF.

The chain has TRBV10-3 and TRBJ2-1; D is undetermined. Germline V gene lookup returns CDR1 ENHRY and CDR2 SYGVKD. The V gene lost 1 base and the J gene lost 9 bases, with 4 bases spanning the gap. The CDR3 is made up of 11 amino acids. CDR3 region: CAISELSEQFF. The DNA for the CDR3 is TGTGCCATCAGTGAGTTAAGTGAGCAGTTCTTC.

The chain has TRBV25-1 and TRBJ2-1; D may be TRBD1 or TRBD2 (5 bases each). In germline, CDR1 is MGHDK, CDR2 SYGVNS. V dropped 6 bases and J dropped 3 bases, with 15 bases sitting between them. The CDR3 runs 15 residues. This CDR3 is CASSEGRTFYNEQFF. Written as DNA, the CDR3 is TGTGCCAGCAGCGAGGGGCGGACTTTCTACAATGAGCAGTTCTTC.

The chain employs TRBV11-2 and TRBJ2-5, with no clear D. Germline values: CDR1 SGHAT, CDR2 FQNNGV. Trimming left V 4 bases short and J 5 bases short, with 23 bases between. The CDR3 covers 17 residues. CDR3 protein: CASSSFRSRGSAETQYF. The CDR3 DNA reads TGTGCCAGCAGCTCCTTCAGGTCCCGTGGGTCCGCGGAGACCCAGTACTTC.

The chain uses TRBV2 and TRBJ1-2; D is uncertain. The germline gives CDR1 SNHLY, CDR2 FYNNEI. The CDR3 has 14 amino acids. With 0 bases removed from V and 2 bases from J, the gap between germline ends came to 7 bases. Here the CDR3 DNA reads TGTGCCAGCAGTGAAGCAGGAGGAAACTATGGCTACACCTTC. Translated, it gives CASSEAGGNYGYTF.

In DNA form, the CDR3 reads TGTGCCAGCAGCTTAGCAGTGGCCACCCGTGGATGCGAGCAGTACGTC. The encoded protein is CASSLAVATRGCEQYV. J is TRBJ2-7 and V is TRBV11-2; D not resolved. Per germline, CDR1 SGHAT and CDR2 FQNNGV. Trimming stripped 1 base from V and 6 bases from J, with 19 bases between. This CDR3 region has 16 residues.

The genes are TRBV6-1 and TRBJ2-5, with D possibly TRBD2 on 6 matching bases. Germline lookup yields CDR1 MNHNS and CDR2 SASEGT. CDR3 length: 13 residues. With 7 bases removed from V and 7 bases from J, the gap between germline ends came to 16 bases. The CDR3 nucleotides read TGTGCCAGCAACCCAGTCTTGGGGGGGACCCAGTACTTC. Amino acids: CASNPVLGGTQYF.